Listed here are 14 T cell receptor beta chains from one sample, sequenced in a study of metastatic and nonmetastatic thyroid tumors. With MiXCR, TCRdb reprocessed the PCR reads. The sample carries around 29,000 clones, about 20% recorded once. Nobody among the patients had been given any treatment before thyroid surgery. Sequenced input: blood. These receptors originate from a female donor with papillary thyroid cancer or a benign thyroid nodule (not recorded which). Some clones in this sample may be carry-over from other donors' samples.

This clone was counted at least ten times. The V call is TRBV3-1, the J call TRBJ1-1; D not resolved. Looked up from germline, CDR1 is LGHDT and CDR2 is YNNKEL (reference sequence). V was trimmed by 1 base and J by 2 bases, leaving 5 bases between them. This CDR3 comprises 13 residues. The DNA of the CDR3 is TGTGCCAGCAGCCAAGGAGCTAACACTGAAGCTTTCTTT. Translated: CASSQGANTEAFF.

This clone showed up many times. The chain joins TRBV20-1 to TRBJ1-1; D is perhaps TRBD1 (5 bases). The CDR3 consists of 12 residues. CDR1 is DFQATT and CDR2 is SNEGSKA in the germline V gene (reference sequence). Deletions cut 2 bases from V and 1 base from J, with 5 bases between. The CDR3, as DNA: TGCAGTGCTAGAACAGGGAACACTGAAGCTTTCTTT. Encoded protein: CSARTGNTEAFF.

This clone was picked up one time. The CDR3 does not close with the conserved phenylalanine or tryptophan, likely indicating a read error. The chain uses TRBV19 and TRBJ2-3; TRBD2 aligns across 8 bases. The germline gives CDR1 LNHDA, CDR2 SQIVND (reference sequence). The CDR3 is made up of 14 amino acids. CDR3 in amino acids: CASRIGGAGDKQYL. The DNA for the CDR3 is TGTGCCAGTAGAATCGGGGGGGCAGGAGATAAGCAGTATCTT.

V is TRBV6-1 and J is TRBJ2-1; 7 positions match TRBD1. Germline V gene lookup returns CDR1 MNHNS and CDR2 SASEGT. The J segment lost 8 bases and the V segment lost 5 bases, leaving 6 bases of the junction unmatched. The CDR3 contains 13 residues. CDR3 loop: CASSRDRSYEQFF. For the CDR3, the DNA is TGTGCCAGCAGTCGGGACAGATCGTATGAGCAGTTCTTC.

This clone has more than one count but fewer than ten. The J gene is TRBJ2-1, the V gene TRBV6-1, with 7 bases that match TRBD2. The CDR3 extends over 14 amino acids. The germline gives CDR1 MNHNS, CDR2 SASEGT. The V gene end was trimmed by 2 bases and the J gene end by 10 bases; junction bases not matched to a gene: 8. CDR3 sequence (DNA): TGTGCCAGCAGTGAAAGGGTCCTAGCGGCCGAGCAGTTCTTC. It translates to CASSERVLAAEQFF.

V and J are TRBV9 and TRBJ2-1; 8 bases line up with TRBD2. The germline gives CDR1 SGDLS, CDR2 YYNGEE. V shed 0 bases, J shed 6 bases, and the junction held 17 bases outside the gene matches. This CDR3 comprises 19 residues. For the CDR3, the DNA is TGTGCCAGCAGCGTAGAAACTAGCGGACTCTTTACCTCTCGCAATGAGCAGTTCTTC. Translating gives CASSVETSGLFTSRNEQFF.

CDR3 sequence (DNA): TGTGCCAGCAGCCAAGCCGTAGGGGGGATGAGCGGGACCCAGTACTTC. Translation: CASSQAVGGMSGTQYF. This sequence joins TRBV3-1 and TRBJ2-5; possibly TRBD1 or TRBD2 for D (6 bases each). The V gene's germline CDR1 is LGHDT and CDR2 YNNKEL (reference sequence). V was trimmed by 1 base and J by 7 bases, leaving 19 bases between them. The CDR3 is 16 residues long.

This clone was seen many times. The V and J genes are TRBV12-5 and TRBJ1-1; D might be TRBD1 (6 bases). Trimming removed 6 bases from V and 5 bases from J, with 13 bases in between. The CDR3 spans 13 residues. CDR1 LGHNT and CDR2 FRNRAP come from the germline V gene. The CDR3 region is CASGLTGSTEAFF. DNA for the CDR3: TGTGCTAGTGGCCTGACAGGATCTACTGAAGCTTTCTTT.

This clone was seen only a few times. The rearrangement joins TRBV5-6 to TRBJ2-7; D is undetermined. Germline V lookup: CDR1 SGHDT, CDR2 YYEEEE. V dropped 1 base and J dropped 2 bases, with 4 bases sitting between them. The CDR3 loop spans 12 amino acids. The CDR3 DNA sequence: TGTGCCAGCAGCTTGCGAGCCTACGAGCAGTACTTC. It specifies CASSLRAYEQYF.

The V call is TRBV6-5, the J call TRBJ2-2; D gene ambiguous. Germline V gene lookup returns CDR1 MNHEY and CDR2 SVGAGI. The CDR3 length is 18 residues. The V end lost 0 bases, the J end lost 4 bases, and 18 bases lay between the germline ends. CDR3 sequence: CASSYSGIGAESTGELFF. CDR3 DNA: TGTGCCAGCAGTTACTCGGGAATTGGCGCGGAATCCACCGGGGAGCTGTTTTTT.

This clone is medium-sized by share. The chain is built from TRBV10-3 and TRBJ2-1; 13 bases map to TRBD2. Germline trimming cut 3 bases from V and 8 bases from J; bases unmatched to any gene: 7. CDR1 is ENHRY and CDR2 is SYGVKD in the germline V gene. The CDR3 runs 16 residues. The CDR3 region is CAISEPLAGGVDEQFF. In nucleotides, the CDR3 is TGTGCCATCAGTGAACCACTAGCGGGAGGGGTGGATGAGCAGTTCTTC.

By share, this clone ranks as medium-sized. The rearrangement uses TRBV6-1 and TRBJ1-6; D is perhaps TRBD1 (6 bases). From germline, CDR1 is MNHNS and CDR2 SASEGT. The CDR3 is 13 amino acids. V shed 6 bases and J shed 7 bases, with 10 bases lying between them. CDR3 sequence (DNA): TGTGCCAGCAGGGACACAGGGAATTCACCCCTCCACTTT. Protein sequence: CASRDTGNSPLHF.

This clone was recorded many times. CDR3 in amino acids: CASSYGQGDYGYTF. The DNA of the CDR3 is TGCGCCAGCAGCTACGGACAGGGGGACTATGGCTACACCTTC. The chain carries TRBV5-1 and TRBJ1-2; 10 bases map to TRBD1. V shed 3 bases, J shed 3 bases, and the junction held 2 bases outside the gene matches. The CDR3 loop spans 14 amino acids. Germline lookup yields CDR1 SGHRS and CDR2 YFSETQ.

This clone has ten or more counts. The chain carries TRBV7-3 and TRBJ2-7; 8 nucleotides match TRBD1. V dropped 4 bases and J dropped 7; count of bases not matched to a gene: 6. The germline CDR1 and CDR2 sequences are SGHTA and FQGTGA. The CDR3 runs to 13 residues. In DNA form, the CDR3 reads TGTGCCAGCAGCTCGACAGGGGCGGGTGAGCAGTACTTC. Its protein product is CASSSTGAGEQYF. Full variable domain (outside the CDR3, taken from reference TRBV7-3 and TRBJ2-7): GAGVSQTPSNKVTEKGKYVELRCDPISGHTALYWYRQSLGQGPEFLIYFQGTGAADDSGLPNDRFFAVRPEGSVSTLKIQRTERGDSAVYLCASSSTGAGEQYFGPGTRLTVT.